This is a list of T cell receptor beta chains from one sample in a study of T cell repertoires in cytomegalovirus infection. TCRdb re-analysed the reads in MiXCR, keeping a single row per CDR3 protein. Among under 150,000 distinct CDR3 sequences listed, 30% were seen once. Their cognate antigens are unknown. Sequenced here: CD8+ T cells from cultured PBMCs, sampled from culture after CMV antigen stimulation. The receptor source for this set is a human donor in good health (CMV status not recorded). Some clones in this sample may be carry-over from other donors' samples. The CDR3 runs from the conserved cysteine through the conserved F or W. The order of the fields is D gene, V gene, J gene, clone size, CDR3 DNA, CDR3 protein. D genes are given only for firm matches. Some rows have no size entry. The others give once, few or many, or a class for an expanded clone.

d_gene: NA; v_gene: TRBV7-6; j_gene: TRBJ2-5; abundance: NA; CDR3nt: TGTGCCAGCAGCCACCTACAAGAGACCCAGTACTTC; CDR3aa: CASSHLQETQYF
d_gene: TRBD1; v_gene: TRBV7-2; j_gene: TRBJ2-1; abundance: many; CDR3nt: TGTGCCAGCGCCTTGGGGTCCGGGACAGGGCACCTCTTC; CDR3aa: CASALGSGTGHLF
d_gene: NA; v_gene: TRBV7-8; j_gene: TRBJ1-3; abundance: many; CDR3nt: TGTGCCAGCAGCAAACGGGGTGTTGGAAACACCATATATTTT; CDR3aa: CASSKRGVGNTIYF
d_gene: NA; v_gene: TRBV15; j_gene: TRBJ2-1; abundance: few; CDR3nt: TGTGCCACCAGCAGACCAACGACTAGTTTCGGGCATGAGCAGTTCTTC; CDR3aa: CATSRPTTSFGHEQFF
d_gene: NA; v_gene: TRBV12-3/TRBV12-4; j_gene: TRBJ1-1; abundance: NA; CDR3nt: TGTGCCACCCGAGGACAGCAGAACACTGAAGCTTTCTTT; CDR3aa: CATRGQQNTEAFF
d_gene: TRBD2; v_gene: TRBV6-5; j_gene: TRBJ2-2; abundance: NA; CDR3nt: TGTGCCAGCAACCGGGCGGGGGGACCGAACACCGGGGAGCTGTTTTTT; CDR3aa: CASNRAGGPNTGELFF
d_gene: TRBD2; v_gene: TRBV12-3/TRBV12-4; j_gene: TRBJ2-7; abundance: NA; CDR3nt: TGTGCCAGCAGTTTGACTAGCGGGGCCCTGTTATCCTACGAGCAGTACTTC; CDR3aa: CASSLTSGALLSYEQYF
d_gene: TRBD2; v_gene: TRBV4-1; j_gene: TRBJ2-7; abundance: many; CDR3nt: TGCGCCAGCAGCCAAAGTCAGGGACTACGTGTGGAGCAGTACTTC; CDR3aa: CASSQSQGLRVEQYF
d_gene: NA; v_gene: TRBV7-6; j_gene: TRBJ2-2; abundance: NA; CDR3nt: TGTGCCAGCAGCTTTCCCAAGTCTTTGAACACCGGGAAGCTGTTTTTT; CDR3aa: CASSFPKSLNTGKLFF
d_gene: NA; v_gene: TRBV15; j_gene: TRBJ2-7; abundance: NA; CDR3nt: TGTGCCACCCACGGGACGGATACCTACGAGCAGTACTTC; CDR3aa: CATHGTDTYEQYF
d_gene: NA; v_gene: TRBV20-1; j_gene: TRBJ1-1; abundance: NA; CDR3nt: TGCAGTGTTTGGACAATGGGGGACACTGAAGCTTTCTTT; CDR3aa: CSVWTMGDTEAFF
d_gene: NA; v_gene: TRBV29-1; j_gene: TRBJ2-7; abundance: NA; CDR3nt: TGCAGCGTTGAGCGGGGTGACTCCTACGAGCAGTACTTC; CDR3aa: CSVERGDSYEQYF
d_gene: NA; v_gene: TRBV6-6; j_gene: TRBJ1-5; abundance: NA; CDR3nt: TGTGCCAGCAGTTACATTGACCCGGGGAATCAGCCCCAGCATTTT; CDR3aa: CASSYIDPGNQPQHF
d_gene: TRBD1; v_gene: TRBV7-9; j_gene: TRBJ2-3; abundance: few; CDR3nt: TGTGCCAGCAGCCCCCCTTCGGAACAGGGGATGGGGTTGATATCACAGTATTTT; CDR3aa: CASSPPSEQGMGLISQYF
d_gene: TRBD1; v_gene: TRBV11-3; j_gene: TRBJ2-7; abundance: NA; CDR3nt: TGTGCCAGCAGCCCAAGAACAGGGGCCGGGGCGTTCGAGCAGTACTTC; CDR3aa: CASSPRTGAGAFEQYF
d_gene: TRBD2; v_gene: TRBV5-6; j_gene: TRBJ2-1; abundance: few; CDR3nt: TGTGCCAGCAGCACACTAGCGGGGGCCTACAATGAGCAGTTCTTC; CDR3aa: CASSTLAGAYNEQFF
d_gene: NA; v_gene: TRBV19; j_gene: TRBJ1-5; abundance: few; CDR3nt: TGTGCCAGTAGTATAAGTGGCGGGGCACTGTATCAGCCCCAGCATTTT; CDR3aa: CASSISGGALYQPQHF